The 19 T cell receptor beta chains below all came from one sample that was sequenced in a study of early T cells in non-severe SARS-CoV-2 infection. TCRdb analysed the 5' RACE reads with MiXCR anew, one entry per CDR3 protein. This table has roughly 30,000 distinct CDR3 sequences, around 6% appearing once. The sequenced sample was whole blood. The source of these receptors is an adult who was a healthcare worker with PCR-confirmed SARS-CoV-2 infection or an uninfected control (not recorded which).

In its sample, this clonotype was seen many times. The chain has TRBV11-2 and TRBJ2-3; TRBD2 agrees at 9 bases. CDR1 is SGHAT, CDR2 FQNNGV, per germline. The ends lost 4 bases at V and 3 bases at J; junction bases unmatched: 8. CDR3 length equals 16 residues. The CDR3 reads CASSSASGTGTDTQYF. The CDR3 DNA reads as TGTGCCAGCAGCTCGGCTAGCGGGACCGGGACAGATACGCAGTATTTT.

This clonotype was observed many times. The gene calls are TRBV5-1 and TRBJ1-2, with unresolved D. CDR1 and CDR2 (germline): SGHRS, YFSETQ. The CDR3 length is 13 residues. The V end was cut by 4 bases, the J end by 4 bases, with 11 bases between. The CDR3 DNA follows: TGCGCCAGCAGCCCGGACGGGAGCTATGGCTACACCTTC. It translates to CASSPDGSYGYTF.

This clonotype was counted at least ten times. This sequence joins TRBV11-3 and TRBJ1-1; D remains ambiguous. Per the germline V gene, CDR1 is SGHNT and CDR2 is YENEEA. The V end lost 2 bases, the J end lost 0 bases, and 4 bases lay between the germline ends. The length of the CDR3 is 13 residues. The CDR3 DNA reads TGTGCCAGCAGCTTATTCTTGAACACTGAAGCTTTCTTT. Amino acid sequence: CASSLFLNTEAFF.

This clonotype was seen many times. The genes are TRBV28 and TRBJ1-1; D is unclear. CDR3 length: 13 residues. V gave up 2 bases and J gave up 3 bases, with 7 bases separating them. Germline V gene data show CDR1 as MDHEN and CDR2 as SYDVKM. CDR3 coding DNA: TGTGCCAGCAGTTTACGGGCGTACACTGAAGCTTTCTTT. Protein product: CASSLRAYTEAFF.

The chain carries TRBV5-1 and TRBJ2-1, with a weak D call TRBD2 (6 bases). The CDR3 totals 14 residues. The germline CDR1 and CDR2 sequences are SGHRS and YFSETQ. With 0 bases removed from V and 7 bases from J, the gap between germline ends came to 11 bases. The CDR3 loop reads CASSLEGLLNEQFF. As DNA, the CDR3 is TGCGCCAGCAGCTTGGAAGGACTACTTAATGAGCAGTTCTTC. The whole variable domain, remainder taken from reference TRBV5-1 and TRBJ2-1, is KAGVTQTPRYLIKTRGQQVTLSCSPISGHRSVSWYQQTPGQGLQFLFEYFSETQRNKGNFPGRFSGRQFSNSRSEMNVSTLELGDSALYLCASSLEGLLNEQFFGPGTRLTVL.

This clonotype was counted at least ten times. The chain recombines TRBV20-1 with TRBJ2-7; D remains ambiguous. The CDR3 sequence is 13 residues long. Germline V CDR1 and CDR2: DFQATT, SNEGSKA (reference sequence). V was pared by 5 bases and J by 2 bases, with 13 bases between. CDR3 amino acids: CSAVFAEPYEQYF. The CDR3 nucleotides read TGCAGTGCTGTCTTTGCGGAACCCTACGAGCAGTACTTC.

This clonotype was counted between two and nine times. The chain is built from TRBV27 and TRBJ2-3, with TRBD1 identical over 8 bases. Germline CDR1 reads MNHEY; CDR2 reads SMNVEV (reference sequence). J gave up 4 bases and V 2 bases, and 2 bases lay outside the gene matches. The CDR3 is 14 amino acids. In DNA, the CDR3 is TGTGCCAGCAGTTTAGTACAGGGGGCAGATACGCAGTATTTT. Its protein product is CASSLVQGADTQYF.

This clonotype came up many times. The rearrangement uses TRBV5-1 and TRBJ2-7, with 10 positions matching TRBD2. V dropped 4 bases and J dropped 2; count of bases not matched to a gene: 9. The CDR3 is 16 residues long. Germline V CDR1 and CDR2: SGHRS, YFSETQ. CDR3 sequence: CASSPLTSGTTYEQYF. CDR3 bases: TGCGCCAGCAGCCCGCTAACTAGCGGGACTACCTACGAGCAGTACTTC.

This clonotype was recorded many times. This chain connects TRBV11-2 to TRBJ2-1; D gene uncertain. Trimming shortened V by 1 base and J by 5 bases, and 9 bases separated the two germline ends. Germline assignment: CDR1 SGHAT and CDR2 FQNNGV. The CDR3 loop spans 14 amino acids. The CDR3 DNA follows: TGTGCCAGCAGCTTAGTAGATAGCAACAATGAGCAGTTCTTC. Translation gives CASSLVDSNNEQFF.

This clonotype was found many times. The chain carries TRBV11-3 and TRBJ2-3; the match to TRBD1 covers 8 bases. CDR3 length equals 15 residues. With V trimmed by 5 bases and J by 2 bases, 6 bases remained unmatched. CDR1 SGHNT and CDR2 YENEEA come from the germline V gene. The CDR3 here is CASSPGTGDTDTQYF. As DNA, the CDR3 is TGTGCCAGCAGCCCCGGGACAGGCGACACAGATACGCAGTATTTT.

This clonotype was found many times. V usage is TRBV12-3 or TRBV12-4 and J usage is TRBJ1-2; TRBD1 is a possible D gene (6 bases). The V end lost 5 bases, the J end lost 4 bases, and 14 bases lay between the germline ends. The CDR3 loop spans 14 amino acids. This CDR3 reads CASSPQQGFYGYTF. CDR3 nucleotide sequence: TGTGCCAGCAGTCCACAACAGGGATTCTATGGCTACACCTTC.

This clonotype was counted at least ten times. V and J are TRBV7-9 and TRBJ2-1, with TRBD2 matching over 10 bases. The length of the CDR3 is 14 residues. Unmatched junction bases numbered 12, after V lost 5 bases and J lost 14 bases. Germline CDR1 reads SEHNR; CDR2 reads FQNEAQ (reference sequence). This CDR3 reads CASSLLGLANEKFF. The CDR3 DNA sequence: TGTGCCAGCAGCCTCTTGGGACTAGCGAACGAGAAGTTCTTC.

This clonotype was seen ten or more times. The chain uses TRBV6-1 and TRBJ1-4; 9 bases fit TRBD1. Trimming took 5 bases from V and 0 from J; bases not matched to a gene: 4. The CDR3 is made up of 16 amino acids. The germline CDR1 and CDR2 sequences are MNHNS and SASEGT. The CDR3 DNA is TGTGCCAGCAGTAGGACAGGGGTTGCAACTAATGAAAAACTGTTTTTT. Amino acids: CASSRTGVATNEKLFF.

This clonotype was picked up a small number of times. The rearrangement uses TRBV3-1 and TRBJ1-1; D is possibly TRBD1 (6 bases). V was trimmed by 6 bases and J by 1 base, leaving 15 bases between them. The CDR3 is 15 residues long. The germline V gene has CDR1 LGHDT and CDR2 YNNKEL (reference sequence). The CDR3 sequence is CASRVRGDRNTEAFF. In DNA, the CDR3 is TGTGCCAGCAGGGTGAGGGGGGACCGGAACACTGAAGCTTTCTTT.

About this clonotype: A much bigger clone sits one base away, suggesting this may be a read error. The V and J genes are TRBV4-1 and TRBJ1-4; D perhaps matches TRBD1 (5 bases). Germline CDR1 is MGHRA and CDR2 is YSYEKL. The length of the CDR3 is 15 residues. CDR3 coding DNA: TGCGCCAGCAGCCAAGCACAGTTGTGGGGGGAAAAACTGTATTTT. This encodes CASSQAQLWGEKLYF.

This clonotype occurred a few times. The chain is built from TRBV13 and TRBJ2-2, with D maybe TRBD1 (6 bases). CDR3 length: 13 residues. Germline V gene lookup returns CDR1 PRHDT and CDR2 FYEKMQ (reference sequence). The germline V and J ends were trimmed by 4 bases and 7 bases, with 10 bases remaining between them. The chain's CDR3 is CASSSPRGGELFF. The DNA for the CDR3 is TGTGCCAGCAGCTCCCCCAGGGGCGGGGAGCTGTTTTTT.

This clonotype was detected many times. This chain uses TRBV7-9 with TRBJ1-2; no definite D call. Germline V CDR1 and CDR2: SEHNR, FQNEAQ (reference sequence). V was clipped by 5 bases and J by 4 bases, with 17 bases between them. This CDR3 has 15 amino acids. DNA of the CDR3: TGTGCCAGCAGCGTACTAGCGCTGGCGGGCTATGGCTACACCTTC. Translated: CASSVLALAGYGYTF.

This clonotype was found many times. The chain uses TRBV21-1 and TRBJ2-2; the DNA was not compared with TRBD2, the D call given in the table. TRBV21-1 is designated a pseudogene. CDR3 length: 17 residues. CDR3 loop: CASNSGLAEGNTGELFF. CDR3 sequence (DNA): TGTGCCAGCAACTCAGGACTAGCGGAGGGGAACACCGGGGAGCTGTTTTTT.

A few counts support this clonotype. This chain connects TRBV5-4 to TRBJ1-1; 7 nucleotides agree with TRBD1. Per the germline V gene, CDR1 is SGHNT and CDR2 is YYREEE (reference sequence). The CDR3 totals 14 residues. The J segment lost 9 bases and the V segment lost 3 bases, leaving 11 bases of the junction unmatched. CDR3 nucleotides: TGTGCCAGCAGCTGGAAACCAGGGGGGACTAAAGCTTTCTTT. Translated: CASSWKPGGTKAFF.